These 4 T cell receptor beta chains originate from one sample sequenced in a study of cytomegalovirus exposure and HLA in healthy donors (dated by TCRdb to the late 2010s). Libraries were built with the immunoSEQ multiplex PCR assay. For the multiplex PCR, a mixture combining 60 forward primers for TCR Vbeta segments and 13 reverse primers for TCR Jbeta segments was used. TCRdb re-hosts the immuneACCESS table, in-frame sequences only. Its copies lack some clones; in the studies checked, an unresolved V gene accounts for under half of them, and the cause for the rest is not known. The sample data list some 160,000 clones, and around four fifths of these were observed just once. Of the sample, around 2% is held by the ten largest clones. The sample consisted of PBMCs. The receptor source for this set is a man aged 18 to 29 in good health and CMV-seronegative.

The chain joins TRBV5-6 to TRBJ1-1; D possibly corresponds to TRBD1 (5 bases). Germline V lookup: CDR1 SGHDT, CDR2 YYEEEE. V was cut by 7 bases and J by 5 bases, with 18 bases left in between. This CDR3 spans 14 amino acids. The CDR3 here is CASSLSGGITEAFF. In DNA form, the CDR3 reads TGTGCCAGCTCCCTGAGCGGGGGTATAACTGAAGCTTTCTTT.

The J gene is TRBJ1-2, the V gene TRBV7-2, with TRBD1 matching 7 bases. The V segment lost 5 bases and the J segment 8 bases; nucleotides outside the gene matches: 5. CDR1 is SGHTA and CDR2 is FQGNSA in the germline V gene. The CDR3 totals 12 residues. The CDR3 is CASSPDRAGYTF. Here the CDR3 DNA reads TGTGCCAGCAGCCCCGACAGGGCGGGCTACACCTTC. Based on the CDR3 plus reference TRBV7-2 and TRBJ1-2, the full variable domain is GAGVSQSPSNKVTEKGKDVELRCDPISGHTALYWYRQSLGQGLEFLIYFQGNSAPDKSGLPSDRFSAERTGGSVSTLTIQRTQQEDSAVYLCASSPDRAGYTFGSGTRLTVV.

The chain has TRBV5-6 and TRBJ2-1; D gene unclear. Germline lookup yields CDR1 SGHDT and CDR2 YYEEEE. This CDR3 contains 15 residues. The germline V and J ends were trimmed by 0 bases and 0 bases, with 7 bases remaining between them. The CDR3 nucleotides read TGTGCCAGCAGCTTGGGGCAAAGCTCCTACAATGAGCAGTTCTTC. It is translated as CASSLGQSSYNEQFF.

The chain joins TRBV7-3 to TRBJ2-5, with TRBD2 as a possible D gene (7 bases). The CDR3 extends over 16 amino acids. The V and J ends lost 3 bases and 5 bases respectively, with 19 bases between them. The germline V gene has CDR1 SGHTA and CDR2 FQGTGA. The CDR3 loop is CASSFGEGGLGETQYF. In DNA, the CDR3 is TGTGCCAGCAGCTTCGGGGAGGGGGGCCTTGGGGAGACCCAGTACTTC.